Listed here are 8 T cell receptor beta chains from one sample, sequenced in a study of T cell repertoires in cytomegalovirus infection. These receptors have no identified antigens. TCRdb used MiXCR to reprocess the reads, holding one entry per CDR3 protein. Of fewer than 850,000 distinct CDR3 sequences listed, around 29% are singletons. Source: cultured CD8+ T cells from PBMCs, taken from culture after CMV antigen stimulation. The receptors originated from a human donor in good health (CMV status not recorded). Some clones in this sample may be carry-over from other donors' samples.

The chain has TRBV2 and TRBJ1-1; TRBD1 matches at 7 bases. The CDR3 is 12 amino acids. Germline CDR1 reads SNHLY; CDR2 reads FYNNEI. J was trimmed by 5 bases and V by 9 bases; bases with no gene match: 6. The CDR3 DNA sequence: TGTGCCAGTGACAGGGAGGTTACTGAAGCTTTCTTT. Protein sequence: CASDREVTEAFF.

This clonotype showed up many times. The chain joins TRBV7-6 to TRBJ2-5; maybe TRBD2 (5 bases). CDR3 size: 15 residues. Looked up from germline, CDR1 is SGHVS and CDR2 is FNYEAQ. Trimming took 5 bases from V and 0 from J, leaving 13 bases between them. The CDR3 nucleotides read TGTGCCAGCAGCCCCCGTTCGGGATACCAAGAGACCCAGTACTTC. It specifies CASSPRSGYQETQYF.

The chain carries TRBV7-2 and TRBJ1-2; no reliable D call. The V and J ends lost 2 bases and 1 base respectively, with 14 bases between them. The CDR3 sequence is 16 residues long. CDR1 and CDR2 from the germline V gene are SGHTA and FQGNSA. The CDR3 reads CASSLSGSMLNYGYTF. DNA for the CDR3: TGTGCCAGCAGCTTAAGTGGGAGTATGCTTAACTATGGCTACACCTTC.

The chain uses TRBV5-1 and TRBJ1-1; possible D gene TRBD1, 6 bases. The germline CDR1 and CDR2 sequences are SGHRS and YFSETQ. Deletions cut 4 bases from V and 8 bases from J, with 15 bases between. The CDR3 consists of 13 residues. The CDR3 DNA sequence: TGCGCCAGCAGCGCTGGGACACGGGAAGAAGCTTTCTTT. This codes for CASSAGTREEAFF.

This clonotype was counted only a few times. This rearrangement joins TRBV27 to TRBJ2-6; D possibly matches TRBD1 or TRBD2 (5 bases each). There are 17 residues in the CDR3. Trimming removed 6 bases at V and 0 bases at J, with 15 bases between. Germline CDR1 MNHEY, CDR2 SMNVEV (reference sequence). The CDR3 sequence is CASSWGTVTSGANVLTF. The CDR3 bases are TGTGCCAGCAGCTGGGGGACCGTGACCTCTGGGGCCAACGTCCTGACTTTC. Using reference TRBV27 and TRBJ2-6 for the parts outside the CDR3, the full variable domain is EAQVTQNPRYLITVTGKKLTVTCSQNMNHEYMSWYRQDPGLGLRQIYYSMNVEVTDKGDVPEGYKVSRKEKRNFPLILESPSPNQTSLYFCASSWGTVTSGANVLTFGAGSRLTVL.

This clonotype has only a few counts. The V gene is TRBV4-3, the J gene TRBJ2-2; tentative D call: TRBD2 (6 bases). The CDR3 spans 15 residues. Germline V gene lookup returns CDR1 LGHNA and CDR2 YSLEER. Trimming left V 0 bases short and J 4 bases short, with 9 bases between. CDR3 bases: TGCGCCAGCAGCCAAGATGGAGGGTTCACCGGGGAGCTGTTTTTT. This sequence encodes CASSQDGGFTGELFF.

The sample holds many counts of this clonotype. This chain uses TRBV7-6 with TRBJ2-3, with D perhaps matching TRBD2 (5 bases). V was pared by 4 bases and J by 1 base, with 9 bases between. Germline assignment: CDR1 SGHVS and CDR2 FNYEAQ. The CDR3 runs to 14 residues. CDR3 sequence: CASSSNGGTDTQYF. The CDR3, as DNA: TGTGCCAGCAGCTCAAACGGGGGCACAGATACGCAGTATTTT.

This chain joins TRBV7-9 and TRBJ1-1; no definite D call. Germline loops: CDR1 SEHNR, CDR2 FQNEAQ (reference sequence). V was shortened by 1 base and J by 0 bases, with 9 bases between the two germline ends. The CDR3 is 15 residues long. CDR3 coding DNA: TGTGCCAGCAGCTTAGTGTCCAGAATGAACACTGAAGCTTTCTTT. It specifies CASSLVSRMNTEAFF.